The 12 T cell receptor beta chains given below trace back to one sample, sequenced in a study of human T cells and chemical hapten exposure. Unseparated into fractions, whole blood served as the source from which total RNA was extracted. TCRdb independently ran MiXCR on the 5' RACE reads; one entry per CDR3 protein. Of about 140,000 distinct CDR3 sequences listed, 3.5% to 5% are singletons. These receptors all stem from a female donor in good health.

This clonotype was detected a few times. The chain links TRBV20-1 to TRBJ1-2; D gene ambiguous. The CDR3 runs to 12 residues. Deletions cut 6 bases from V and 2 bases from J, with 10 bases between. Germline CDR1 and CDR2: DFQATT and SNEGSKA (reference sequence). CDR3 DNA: TGCAGTGCGGGAGATCTAAACTATGGCTACACCTTC. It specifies CSAGDLNYGYTF.

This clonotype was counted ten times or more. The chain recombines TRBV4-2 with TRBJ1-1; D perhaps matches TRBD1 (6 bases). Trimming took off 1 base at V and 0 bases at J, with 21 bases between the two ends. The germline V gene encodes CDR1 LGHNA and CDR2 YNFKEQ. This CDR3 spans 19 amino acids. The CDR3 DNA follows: TGTGCCAGCAGCCAAGCCCCCGGAAGGGGGAAGGGAGTGAACACTGAAGCTTTCTTT. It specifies CASSQAPGRGKGVNTEAFF.

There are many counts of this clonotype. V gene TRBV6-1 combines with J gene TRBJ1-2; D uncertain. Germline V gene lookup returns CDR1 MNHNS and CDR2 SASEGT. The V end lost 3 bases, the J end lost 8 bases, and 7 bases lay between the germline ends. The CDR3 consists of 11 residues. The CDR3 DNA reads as TGTGCCAGCAGTGATCTTCGAGGCTACACCTTC. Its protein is CASSDLRGYTF.

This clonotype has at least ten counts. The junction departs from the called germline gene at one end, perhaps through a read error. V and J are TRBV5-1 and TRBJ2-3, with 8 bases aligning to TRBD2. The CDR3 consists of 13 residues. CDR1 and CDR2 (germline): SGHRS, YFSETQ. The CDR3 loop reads CASSLAGTDTQYF. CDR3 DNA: TGTGCCAGCAGCTTAGCGGGGACAGATACGCAGTATTTT.

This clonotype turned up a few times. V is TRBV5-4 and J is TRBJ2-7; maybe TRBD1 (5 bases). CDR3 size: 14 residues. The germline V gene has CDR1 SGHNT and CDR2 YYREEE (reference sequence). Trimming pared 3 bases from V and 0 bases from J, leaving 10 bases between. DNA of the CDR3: TGTGCCAGCAGCTCCAGGGTCAGCTCCTACGAGCAGTACTTC. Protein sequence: CASSSRVSSYEQYF.

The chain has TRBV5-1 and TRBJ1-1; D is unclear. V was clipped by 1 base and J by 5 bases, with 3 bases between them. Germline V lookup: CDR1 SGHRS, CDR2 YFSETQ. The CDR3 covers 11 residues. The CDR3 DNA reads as TGCGCCAGCAGCTTGAGTACTGAAGCTTTCTTT. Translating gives CASSLSTEAFF.

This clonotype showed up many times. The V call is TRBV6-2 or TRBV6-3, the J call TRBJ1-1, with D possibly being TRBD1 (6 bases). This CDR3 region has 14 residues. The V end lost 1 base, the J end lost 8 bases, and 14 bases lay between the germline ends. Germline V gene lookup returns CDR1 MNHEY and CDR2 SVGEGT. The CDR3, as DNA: TGTGCCAGCAGTTACTACCACAGGGAGTTAGAAGCTTTCTTT. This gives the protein CASSYYHRELEAFF.

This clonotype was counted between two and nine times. CDR3 DNA sequence: TGTGCCAGCAGCCCCTGGACGGGTATTGGAGAAAAACTGTTTTTT. Translation: CASSPWTGIGEKLFF. This chain joins TRBV7-6 and TRBJ1-4, with D unresolved. This CDR3 comprises 15 residues. The germline gives CDR1 SGHVS, CDR2 FNYEAQ. Trimming stripped 5 bases from V and 8 bases from J, with 18 bases between.

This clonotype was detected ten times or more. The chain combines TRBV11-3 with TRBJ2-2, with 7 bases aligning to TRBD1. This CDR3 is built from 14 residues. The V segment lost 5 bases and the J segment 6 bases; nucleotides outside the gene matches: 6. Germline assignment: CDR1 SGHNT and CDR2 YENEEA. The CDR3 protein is CASSPYRGAGELFF. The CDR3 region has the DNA TGTGCCAGCAGCCCATACAGGGGAGCCGGGGAGCTGTTTTTT.

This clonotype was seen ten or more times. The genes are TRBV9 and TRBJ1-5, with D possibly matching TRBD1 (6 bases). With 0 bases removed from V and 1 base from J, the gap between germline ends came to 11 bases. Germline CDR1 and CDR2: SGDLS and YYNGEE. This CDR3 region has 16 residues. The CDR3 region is CASSVGAGESNQPQHF. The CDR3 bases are TGTGCCAGCAGCGTAGGGGCAGGGGAAAGCAATCAGCCCCAGCATTTT.

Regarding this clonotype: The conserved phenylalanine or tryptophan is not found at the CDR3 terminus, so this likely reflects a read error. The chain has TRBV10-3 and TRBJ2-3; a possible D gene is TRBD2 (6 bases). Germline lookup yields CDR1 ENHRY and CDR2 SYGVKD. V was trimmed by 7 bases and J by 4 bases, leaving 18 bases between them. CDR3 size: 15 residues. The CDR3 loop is CAITITSPGADTQYC. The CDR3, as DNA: TGTGCCATCACTATAACTAGCCCGGGGGCAGATACGCAGTATTGT.

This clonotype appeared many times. CDR3 amino acids: CASSLWAGSANTEAFF. CDR3 sequence (DNA): TGTGCCAGCAGCTTATGGGCAGGGTCCGCGAACACTGAAGCTTTCTTT. This chain joins TRBV7-6 and TRBJ1-1; weak D call: TRBD1 (5 bases). Germline CDR1 reads SGHVS; CDR2 reads FNYEAQ. V lost 2 bases to trimming and J lost 1 base, with 14 bases between them. The CDR3 runs 16 residues. Full variable domain (remainder filled in from reference TRBV7-6 and TRBJ1-1): GAGVSQSPRYKVTKRGQDVALRCDPISGHVSLYWYRQALGQGPEFLTYFNYEAQQDKSGLPNDRFSAERPEGSISTLTIQRTEQRDSAMYRCASSLWAGSANTEAFFGQGTRLTVV.